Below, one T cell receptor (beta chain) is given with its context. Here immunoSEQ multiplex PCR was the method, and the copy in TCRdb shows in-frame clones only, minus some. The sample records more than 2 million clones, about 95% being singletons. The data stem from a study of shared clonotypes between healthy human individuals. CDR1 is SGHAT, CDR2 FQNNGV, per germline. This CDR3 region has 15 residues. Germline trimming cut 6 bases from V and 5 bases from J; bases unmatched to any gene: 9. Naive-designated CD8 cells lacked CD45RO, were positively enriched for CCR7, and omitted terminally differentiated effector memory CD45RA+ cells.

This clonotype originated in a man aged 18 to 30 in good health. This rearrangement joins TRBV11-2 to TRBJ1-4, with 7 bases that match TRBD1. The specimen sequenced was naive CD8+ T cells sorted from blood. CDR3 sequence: CASRGRGQQNEKLFF. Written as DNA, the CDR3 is TGTGCCAGCAGGGGAAGGGGACAGCAGAATGAAAAACTGTTTTTT.